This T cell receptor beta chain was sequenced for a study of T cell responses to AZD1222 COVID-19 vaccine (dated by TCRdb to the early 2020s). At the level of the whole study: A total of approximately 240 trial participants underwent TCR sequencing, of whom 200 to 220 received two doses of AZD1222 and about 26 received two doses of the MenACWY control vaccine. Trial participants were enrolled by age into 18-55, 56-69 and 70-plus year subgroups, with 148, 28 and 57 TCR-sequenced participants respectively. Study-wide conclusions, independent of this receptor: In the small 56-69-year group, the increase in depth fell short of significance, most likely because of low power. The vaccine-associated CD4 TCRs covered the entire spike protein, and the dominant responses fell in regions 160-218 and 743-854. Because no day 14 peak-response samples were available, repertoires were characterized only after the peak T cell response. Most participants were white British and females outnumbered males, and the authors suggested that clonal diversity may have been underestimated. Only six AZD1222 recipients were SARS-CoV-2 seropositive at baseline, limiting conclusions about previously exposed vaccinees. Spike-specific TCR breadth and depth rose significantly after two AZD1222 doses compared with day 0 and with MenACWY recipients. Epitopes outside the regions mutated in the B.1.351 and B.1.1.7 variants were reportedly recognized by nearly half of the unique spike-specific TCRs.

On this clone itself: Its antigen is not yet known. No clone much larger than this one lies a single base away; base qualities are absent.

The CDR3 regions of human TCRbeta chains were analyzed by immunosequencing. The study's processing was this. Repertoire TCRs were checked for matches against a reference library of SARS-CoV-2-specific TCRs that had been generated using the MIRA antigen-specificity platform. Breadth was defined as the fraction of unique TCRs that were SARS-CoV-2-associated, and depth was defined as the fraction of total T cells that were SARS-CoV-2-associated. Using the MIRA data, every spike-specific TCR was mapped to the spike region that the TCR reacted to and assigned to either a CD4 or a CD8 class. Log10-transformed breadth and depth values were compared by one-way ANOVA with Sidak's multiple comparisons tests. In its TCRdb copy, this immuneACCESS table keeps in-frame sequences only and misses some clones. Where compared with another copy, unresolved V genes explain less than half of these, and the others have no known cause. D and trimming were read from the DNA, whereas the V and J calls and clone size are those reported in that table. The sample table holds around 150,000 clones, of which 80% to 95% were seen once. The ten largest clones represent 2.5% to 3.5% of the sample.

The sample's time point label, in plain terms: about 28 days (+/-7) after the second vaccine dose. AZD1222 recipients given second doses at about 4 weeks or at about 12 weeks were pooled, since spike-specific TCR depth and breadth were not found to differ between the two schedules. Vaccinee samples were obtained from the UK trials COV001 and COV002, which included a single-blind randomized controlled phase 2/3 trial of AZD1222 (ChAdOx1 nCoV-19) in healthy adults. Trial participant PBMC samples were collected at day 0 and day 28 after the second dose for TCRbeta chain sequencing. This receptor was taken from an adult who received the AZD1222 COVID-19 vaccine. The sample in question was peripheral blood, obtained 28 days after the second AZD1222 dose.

The CDR3 region: CASSPYRGPLHEQYF. At the DNA level, the sequence is TGTGCCAGCAGCCCCTACAGGGGGCCACTCCACGAGCAGTACTTC. This sequence uses TRBV3-1 (or the pseudogene TRBV3-2) and TRBJ2-7, with 9 bases in between that match TRBD1. CDR1 and CDR2, looked up from the germline V gene (reference sequence), are LGHDT and YNNKEL. The CDR3 has 15 amino acids, counting the end cysteine and phenylalanine. The sequence is cut down to CDR3 DNA, 45 bases in frame from base 1. Germline trimming: 4 bases from V, 5 bases from J; junction bases outside gene matches: 9.